The rows below give T cell receptor beta chains drawn from one sample of a study of T cells in tumors after PD-1 blockade. The protocol was immunoSEQ multiplex PCR, while the TCRdb copy is restricted to in-frame clones and leaves out a portion. Of approximately 47,000 clones listed, 65% to 85% were seen once; the top ten hold 8.5% to 9%. Sequenced here: PBMCs, sampled before anti-PD-1 therapy. The receptors derive from a human donor with advanced basal cell or squamous cell carcinoma (not recorded which). Both conserved end residues are part of each CDR3. A D gene is named only where the DNA matches it firmly. Expanded clones are given a class, and other clones once, few, many or no size at all.

J gene,V gene,D gene,clone size,CDR3 DNA,CDR3 protein
TRBJ2-3,TRBV29-1,.,.,TGCAGCGTCAGGAGCACAGATACGCAGTATTTT,CSVRSTDTQYF
TRBJ1-5,TRBV6-1,.,.,TGTGCCAGCAGTGAGGGGTCGACAAGTAATCAGCCCCAGCATTTT,CASSEGSTSNQPQHF
TRBJ2-2,TRBV19,.,once,TGTGCCAGTAGTGGAACCGGGGAGCTGTTTTTT,CASSGTGELFF
TRBJ2-1,TRBV11-3,.,few,TGTGCCAGCAGCTTAGCAGGGCAAGGGGAGGAGGATGAGCAGTTCTTC,CASSLAGQGEEDEQFF
TRBJ1-4,TRBV19,.,once,TGTGCCAGTAGTATAGAGGATGAAAAACTGTTTTTT,CASSIEDEKLFF
TRBJ2-5,TRBV5-1,.,.,TGCGCCAGCAGGGAGGGGACGGAGACCCAGTACTTC,CASREGTETQYF
TRBJ1-2,TRBV6-1,.,medium-sized,TGTGCCAGCAGTGAAGGAAAGAGTGGGCCAAGGAATGGCTACACCTTC,CASSEGKSGPRNGYTF
TRBJ1-5,TRBV29-1,.,.,TGCAGCGTTGGGTTCTATAATCAGCCCCAGCATTTT,CSVGFYNQPQHF
TRBJ2-7,TRBV10-3,.,.,TGTGCCATCAGTGAGTCAAGGAACCCATACGAGCAGTACTTC,CAISESRNPYEQYF
TRBJ2-1,TRBV28,.,.,TGTGCCATTCAACTGAGCTCCTACAATGAGCAGTTCTTC,CAIQLSSYNEQFF
TRBJ1-1,TRBV2,.,.,TGTGCCAGCAGAAACGTCGGGACTGAAGCTTTCTTT,CASRNVGTEAFF
TRBJ1-1,TRBV7-9,.,few,TGTGCCAGCAGCCCCAGAACGGGCACTGAAGCTTTCTTT,CASSPRTGTEAFF
TRBJ2-1,TRBV29-1,.,.,TGCAGCGTTCCCTCCTCGCCCTACAATGAGCAGTTCTTC,CSVPSSPYNEQFF
TRBJ2-1,TRBV5-5,.,.,TGTGCCAGCAGCCCGCTTTCGGCTAGCCACGATGAGCAGTTCTTC,CASSPLSASHDEQFF
TRBJ1-2,TRBV28,.,few,TGTGCCAGCAGTGTCCCCGGGACACCCAACTATGGCTACACCTTC,CASSVPGTPNYGYTF
TRBJ2-7,TRBV5-1,TRBD2,.,TGCGCCAGCAGCCTGGGACTAGCGGGGGGGATCTCCTACGAGCAGTACTTC,CASSLGLAGGISYEQYF
TRBJ2-5,TRBV7-9,TRBD1,.,TGTGCCAGCAGCTACACAGGGGGGTTTGTGGAGACCCAGTACTTC,CASSYTGGFVETQYF
TRBJ1-2,TRBV11-1,.,once,TGTGCCAGCAGACCAGACAGTACGAGCCACTATGGCTACACCTTC,CASRPDSTSHYGYTF
TRBJ2-1,TRBV6-5,.,.,TGTGCCAGCAGACTCCGCTCCTACAATGAGCAGTTCTTC,CASRLRSYNEQFF
TRBJ2-1,TRBV6-1,.,.,TGTGCCAGCAGTGATGATGGGACACCTTACAATGAGCAGTTCTTC,CASSDDGTPYNEQFF
TRBJ2-1,TRBV25-1,.,.,TGTGCCAGCTCCTACCTAGGGGGGACCCCAAACAATGAGCAGTTCTTC,CASSYLGGTPNNEQFF
TRBJ2-1,TRBV2,.,few,TGTGCCAGCAGGGGCGGCCTTGGCAATGAGCAGTTCTTC,CASRGGLGNEQFF
TRBJ2-3,TRBV7-3,TRBD2,.,TGTGCCAGCAGCTTAACGTACGAGCGGGGTAGCACAGATACGCAGTATTTT,CASSLTYERGSTDTQYF
TRBJ1-5,TRBV4-1,.,.,TGCGCCAGCAGCCTACAGCAAAATAGCAATCAGCCCCAGCATTTT,CASSLQQNSNQPQHF
TRBJ2-3,TRBV5-1,TRBD1,.,TGCGCCAGCAGCTTGGGACAGGGGGCCGTACCCAGCACAGATACGCAGTATTTT,CASSLGQGAVPSTDTQYF
TRBJ2-7,TRBV2,.,few,TGTGCCAGCAAGAATACGTACGAGCAGTACTTC,CASKNTYEQYF
TRBJ2-2,TRBV5-6,.,.,TGTGCCAGCAGCGCGGGACTCTCGAACACCGGGGAGCTGTTTTTT,CASSAGLSNTGELFF
TRBJ2-3,TRBV11-3,TRBD2,.,TGTGCCAGCAGCTTAGGATTTTGGCTAGCGGAAGCCTCTAGCACAGATACGCAGTATTTT,CASSLGFWLAEASSTDTQYF
TRBJ1-1,TRBV7-6,.,.,TGTGCCAGCAGCTCCGGTTACAGGGAGATCTCCATGAACACTGAAGCTTTCTTT,CASSSGYREISMNTEAFF
TRBJ2-6,TRBV9,.,.,TGTGCCAGCAGCGGTTATGGGGCCAACGTCCTGACTTTC,CASSGYGANVLTF
TRBJ2-7,TRBV25-1,.,.,TGTGCCAGCATGGGACAAAATCGTGGGGAGCAGTACTTC,CASMGQNRGEQYF
TRBJ2-7,TRBV19,.,.,TGTGCCAGTAGTATAAGTGCGACTCGAGACGAGCAGTACTTC,CASSISATRDEQYF
TRBJ1-1,TRBV5-4,.,few,TGTGCCAGCAGCGGGACGGGACCGTTGAACACTGAAGCTTTCTTT,CASSGTGPLNTEAFF
TRBJ2-3,TRBV28,.,once,TGTGCCAGCACCCCAGACGGGATTAGCACAGATACGCAGTATTTT,CASTPDGISTDTQYF
TRBJ2-2,TRBV7-2,.,.,TGTGCCAGCTCGACAGACACCTCAAGTCCCCACGGGGAGCTGTTTTTT,CASSTDTSSPHGELFF
TRBJ2-2,TRBV19,TRBD2,.,TGTGCCAGTAGTATAGATCTAGAACTAGCGACGACCGGGGAGCTGTTTTTT,CASSIDLELATTGELFF
TRBJ2-1,TRBV3-1/TRBV3-2,TRBD2,.,TGTGCCAGCAGCCCGTACCTAGCGGGACCTTCTAATGAGCAGTTCTTC,CASSPYLAGPSNEQFF
TRBJ2-1,TRBV2,.,.,TGTGCCAGCTGCCCCTCAAGGGTCCTCGATGAGCAGTTCTTC,CASCPSRVLDEQFF
TRBJ1-2,TRBV10-2,.,.,TGCGCCAGCAGTGATGGGGATGTCTATGGCTACACCTTC,CASSDGDVYGYTF
TRBJ2-7,TRBV4-1,.,.,TGCGCCAGCAGCCAAGTAGGGGGCTACGAGCAGTACTTC,CASSQVGGYEQYF
TRBJ2-4,TRBV24-1,TRBD1,.,TGTGCCACCAGTGACGGGCACCGGGACAGTCAGTACTTC,CATSDGHRDSQYF
TRBJ2-7,TRBV6-5,TRBD2,.,TGTGCCAGCAGTAGACTAGCGGGAGGCGGTTACGAGCAGTACTTC,CASSRLAGGGYEQYF
TRBJ2-5,TRBV20-1,.,.,TGCAGTGCTAGAGAGGGGGAGACCCAGTACTTC,CSAREGETQYF